The clone carrying this T cell receptor (beta chain) was observed a few times. This specimen belongs to a study of T-cell memory formation after mild COVID-19. After removal of 4 bases from V and 0 bases from J, the junction contained 7 bases not matched to a gene. The CDR3 loop spans 16 amino acids. Germline CDR1 and CDR2: SGHRS and YFSETQ. TCRdb itself ran the 5' RACE reads through MiXCR, one entry per CDR3 protein. The repertoire holds 200,000 to 300,000 distinct CDR3 sequences, with roughly 14% as singletons. The origin of this receptor is an adult woman who had mild COVID-19 (a few samples of this study predate the infection). Cell type and time point are not known. The sequencing sample was made of PBMCs or a T cell subset sorted from them (not recorded which). The V gene is TRBV5-1, the J gene TRBJ1-1, with 9 bases identical to TRBD1. CDR3 sequence reads: CASSIDGTGMNTEAFF. The CDR3, as DNA: TGCGCCAGCAGCATCGACGGGACAGGGATGAACACTGAAGCTTTCTTT.